This paragraph reports one T cell receptor beta chain. The antigen remains undetermined. The ends were cut back, 3 bases at V and 8 bases at J, with 10 bases in the middle. The CDR3 has 12 residues. The sample belongs to a study of blood T cells in healthy people across ages. Together with a sample-barcoded 5' primer, a J-beta primer mix was included in a second PCR lasting about 6 to 11 cycles. TCRdb re-derived calls from the 5' RACE reads in MiXCR, one entry per CDR3 protein. The sample holds 650,000 to 800,000 distinct CDR3 sequences, roughly 44% seen once. Ten milliliters of peripheral blood were drawn from each donor. Study conclusions and caveats: Calculation of diversity from one million T cells yielded estimates considered to be underestimates. Using unsorted PBMCs precluded a conclusive naive versus antigen-experienced comparison. A roughly linear age-dependent decrease characterized TCR beta diversity per million T cells.

The chain joins TRBV12-3 or TRBV12-4 to TRBJ1-2; D is unresolved. Sequencing input: blood. The receptor was isolated from a man in his fifties or sixties in good health. CDR3 residues: CASSFGQKGYTF. The CDR3, as DNA: TGTGCCAGCAGTTTTGGGCAGAAAGGCTACACCTTC.